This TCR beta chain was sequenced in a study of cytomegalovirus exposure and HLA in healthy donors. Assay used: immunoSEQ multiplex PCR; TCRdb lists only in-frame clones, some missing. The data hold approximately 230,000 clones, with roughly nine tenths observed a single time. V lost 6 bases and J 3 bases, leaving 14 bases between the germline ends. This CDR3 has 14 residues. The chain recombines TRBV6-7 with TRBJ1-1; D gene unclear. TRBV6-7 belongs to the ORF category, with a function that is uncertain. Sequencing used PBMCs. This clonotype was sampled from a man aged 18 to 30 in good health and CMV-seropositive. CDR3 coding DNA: TGTGCCAGCAGACCGGGAGGGAGAGACACTGAAGCTTTCTTT. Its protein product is CASRPGGRDTEAFF.